Listed below are T cell receptor beta chains from one sample, sequenced in a study of beta chain features in type 1 diabetes. Profiling relied on immunoSEQ multiplex PCR, and the TCRdb table lists in-frame clones only, not all of them. The sample gives about 640,000 clones, roughly 12% of which show up once; around 0.12% is in the top ten. Sequenced: naive CD4+ T cells from blood. The receptor source for this set is a man younger than 40 with type 1 diabetes. The CDR3 runs from the conserved cysteine through the conserved F or W. Fields, in order: CDR3 protein, J gene, V gene.

CDR3aa: CASSSSPDSRAPGELFF
j_gene: TRBJ2-2
v_gene: TRBV28

CDR3aa: CASSRQGPVFNGYTF
j_gene: TRBJ1-2
v_gene: TRBV9

CDR3aa: CASSMTGIYGYTF
j_gene: TRBJ1-2
v_gene: TRBV14

CDR3aa: CASSRGLIYEQYF
j_gene: TRBJ2-7
v_gene: TRBV6-5

CDR3aa: CASSLGQEGYEQYF
j_gene: TRBJ2-7
v_gene: TRBV7-3

CDR3aa: CAISEGSDEQYF
j_gene: TRBJ2-7
v_gene: TRBV10-3

CDR3aa: CASSPSRLAGGLSNEQFF
j_gene: TRBJ2-1
v_gene: TRBV7-8

CDR3aa: CASSLPGTSGTADTQYF
j_gene: TRBJ2-3
v_gene: TRBV28

CDR3aa: CASSPDRSSGTQYF
j_gene: TRBJ2-5
v_gene: TRBV7-2

CDR3aa: CASSLASEETQYF
j_gene: TRBJ2-5
v_gene: TRBV5-4

CDR3aa: CASRPGQRNEKLFF
j_gene: TRBJ1-4
v_gene: TRBV6-5

CDR3aa: CASSFRPGGYQETQYF
j_gene: TRBJ2-5
v_gene: TRBV28

CDR3aa: CASSLLGQPYEQYF
j_gene: TRBJ2-7
v_gene: TRBV28

CDR3aa: CASSRDGPNQPQHF
j_gene: TRBJ1-5
v_gene: TRBV5-1

CDR3aa: CATREQGKGGYTF
j_gene: TRBJ1-2
v_gene: TRBV2

CDR3aa: CASSEGRLNEKLFF
j_gene: TRBJ1-4
v_gene: TRBV5-1

CDR3aa: CASSDRDRDGYTF
j_gene: TRBJ1-2
v_gene: TRBV6-5

CDR3aa: CASSLRGTGTYNNEQFF
j_gene: TRBJ2-1
v_gene: TRBV11-2

CDR3aa: CSGELLGEQYF
j_gene: TRBJ2-7
v_gene: TRBV29-1

CDR3aa: CASSLVASGGSYNEQFF
j_gene: TRBJ2-1
v_gene: TRBV7-2

CDR3aa: CASSLGTGVNTEAFF
j_gene: TRBJ1-1
v_gene: TRBV5-6

CDR3aa: CASSLGTGVPQPQHF
j_gene: TRBJ1-5
v_gene: TRBV7-9

CDR3aa: CSGRTATNYGYTF
j_gene: TRBJ1-2
v_gene: TRBV29-1

CDR3aa: CASSIPGLTPNEQFF
j_gene: TRBJ2-1
v_gene: TRBV6-6

CDR3aa: CASSQDDRTITDTQYF
j_gene: TRBJ2-3
v_gene: TRBV14

CDR3aa: CSVETHVRGYTF
j_gene: TRBJ1-2
v_gene: TRBV29-1

CDR3aa: CASSGTDRGETQYF
j_gene: TRBJ2-5
v_gene: TRBV7-9

CDR3aa: CSIGTATDTQYF
j_gene: TRBJ2-3
v_gene: TRBV29-1

CDR3aa: CASSQVAGGSPYNEQFF
j_gene: TRBJ2-1
v_gene: TRBV4-3

CDR3aa: CASSATGVPLYNEQFF
j_gene: TRBJ2-1
v_gene: TRBV9

CDR3aa: CASSGQAVSSYNEQFF
j_gene: TRBJ2-1
v_gene: TRBV7-9

CDR3aa: CATMARADSYEQYF
j_gene: TRBJ2-7
v_gene: TRBV6-5

CDR3aa: CASRNGDSITGYTF
j_gene: TRBJ1-2
v_gene: TRBV6-5

CDR3aa: CASSFPRGPSNQPQHF
j_gene: TRBJ1-5
v_gene: TRBV6-6

CDR3aa: CASSFGEARYTF
j_gene: TRBJ1-2
v_gene: TRBV28

CDR3aa: CASSQGSGETDTQYF
j_gene: TRBJ2-3
v_gene: TRBV4-3

CDR3aa: CASSTRDFVAQYF
j_gene: TRBJ2-5
v_gene: TRBV19

CDR3aa: CAWKRGTSNQPQHF
j_gene: TRBJ1-5
v_gene: TRBV30

CDR3aa: CASSQAATSGVTNYEQYF
j_gene: TRBJ2-7
v_gene: TRBV4-2

CDR3aa: CASSLQERMNTEAFF
j_gene: TRBJ1-1
v_gene: TRBV7-2

CDR3aa: CAISESGPGVRSPLHF
j_gene: TRBJ1-6
v_gene: TRBV10-3

CDR3aa: CASSSGLLNTEAFF
j_gene: TRBJ1-1
v_gene: TRBV19

CDR3aa: CASSDTGAASGANVLTF
j_gene: TRBJ2-6
v_gene: TRBV9

CDR3aa: CASSLSVGVTQYF
j_gene: TRBJ2-3
v_gene: TRBV28